This T cell receptor (beta chain) was profiled in a study of T cell repertoires in cytomegalovirus infection. Study as a whole: Recently identified HLA-C-restricted CMV epitopes were used, and well-studied HLA-B-restricted CMV epitopes were used as well. Public TCR beta signatures marked donors with CMV infection and the matching HLA. Overall study findings and caveats: Identification of carriers of CMV plus the relevant HLA was achieved through cumulative public TCR beta family frequency. The response measured ex vivo was dominated by TCR beta clonotypes (HLA-C-restricted and CMV-specific).

The V and J ends lost 3 bases and 7 bases respectively, with 15 bases between them. Germline CDR1 and CDR2: SEHNR and FQNEAQ (reference sequence). The CDR3 is made up of 14 amino acids. Comment on this clonotype: As yet, its antigen is unknown. Being one base from a much bigger clone, this may be a read error.

TCRdb re-derived calls from the reads in MiXCR, one entry per CDR3 protein. The sample includes around 800,000 distinct CDR3 sequences, 32% of them seen just once. This clonotype was obtained from a human donor in good health (CMV status not recorded). Some clones in this sample may be carry-over from other donors' samples. Sequenced material: cultured CD8+ T cells from PBMCs, taken from culture after CMV antigen stimulation. This rearrangement joins TRBV7-9 to TRBJ1-1, with D uncertain. The CDR3 DNA is TGTGCCAGCAGCTTCAGCCAAGTGGACCTTGAAGCTTTCTTT. Its protein product is CASSFSQVDLEAFF.